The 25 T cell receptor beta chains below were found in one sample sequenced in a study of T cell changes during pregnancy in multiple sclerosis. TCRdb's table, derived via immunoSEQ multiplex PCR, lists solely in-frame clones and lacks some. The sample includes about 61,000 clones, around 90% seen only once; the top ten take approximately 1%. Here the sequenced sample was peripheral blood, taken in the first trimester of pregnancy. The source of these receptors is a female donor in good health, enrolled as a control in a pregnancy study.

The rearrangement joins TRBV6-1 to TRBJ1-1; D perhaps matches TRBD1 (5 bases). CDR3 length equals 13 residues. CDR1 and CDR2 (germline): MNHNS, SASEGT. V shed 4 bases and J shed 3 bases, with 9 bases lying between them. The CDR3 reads CASSAGRDTEAFF. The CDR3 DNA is TGTGCCAGCAGTGCGGGCAGGGACACTGAAGCTTTCTTT.

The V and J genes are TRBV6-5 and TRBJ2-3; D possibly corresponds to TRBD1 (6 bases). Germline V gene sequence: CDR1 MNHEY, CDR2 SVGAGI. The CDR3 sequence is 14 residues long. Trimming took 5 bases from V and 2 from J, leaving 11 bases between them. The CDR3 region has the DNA TGTGCCAGCAGTGACCTGGGGGCCACAGATACGCAGTATTTT. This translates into CASSDLGATDTQYF.

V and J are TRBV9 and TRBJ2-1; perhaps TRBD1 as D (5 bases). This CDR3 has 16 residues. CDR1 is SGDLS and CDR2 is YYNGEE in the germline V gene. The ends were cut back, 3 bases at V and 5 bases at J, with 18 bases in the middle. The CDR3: CASSADQGRTNNEQFF. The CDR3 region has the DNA TGTGCCAGCAGCGCAGATCAGGGCAGAACTAACAATGAGCAGTTCTTC.

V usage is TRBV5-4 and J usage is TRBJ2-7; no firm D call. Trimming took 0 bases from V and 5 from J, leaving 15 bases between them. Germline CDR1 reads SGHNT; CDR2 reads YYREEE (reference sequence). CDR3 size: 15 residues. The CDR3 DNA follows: TGTGCCAGCAGCTTGGCACCAGCCGCGGCCAACGAGCAGTACTTC. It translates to CASSLAPAAANEQYF.

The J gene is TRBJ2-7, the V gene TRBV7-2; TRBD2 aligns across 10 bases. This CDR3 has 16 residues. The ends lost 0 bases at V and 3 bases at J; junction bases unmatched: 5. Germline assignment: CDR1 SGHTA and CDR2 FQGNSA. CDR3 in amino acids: CASSLASSGGLYEQYF. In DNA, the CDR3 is TGTGCCAGCAGCTTAGCGTCTAGCGGGGGTCTCTACGAGCAGTACTTC.

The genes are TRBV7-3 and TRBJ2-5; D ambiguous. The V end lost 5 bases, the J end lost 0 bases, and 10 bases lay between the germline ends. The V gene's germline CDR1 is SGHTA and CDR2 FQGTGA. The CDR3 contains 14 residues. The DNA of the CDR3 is TGTGCCAGCAGCCCCTCCGGGTACCAAGAGACCCAGTACTTC. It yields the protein CASSPSGYQETQYF.

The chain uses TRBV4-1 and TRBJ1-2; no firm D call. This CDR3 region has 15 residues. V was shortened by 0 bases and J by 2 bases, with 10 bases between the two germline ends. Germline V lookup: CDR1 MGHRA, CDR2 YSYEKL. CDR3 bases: TGCGCCAGCAGCCAAGAGGTGACTATAAACTATGGCTACACCTTC. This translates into CASSQEVTINYGYTF.

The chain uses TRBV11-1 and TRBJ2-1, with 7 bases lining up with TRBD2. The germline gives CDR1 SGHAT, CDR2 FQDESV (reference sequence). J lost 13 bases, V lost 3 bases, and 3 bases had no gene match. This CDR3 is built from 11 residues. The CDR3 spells CASSFRDYQFF. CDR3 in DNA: TGTGCCAGCAGCTTTAGGGACTACCAGTTCTTC.

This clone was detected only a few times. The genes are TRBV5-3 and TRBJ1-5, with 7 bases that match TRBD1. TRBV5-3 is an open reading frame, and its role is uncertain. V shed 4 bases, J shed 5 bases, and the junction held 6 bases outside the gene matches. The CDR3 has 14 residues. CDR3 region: CARSPGGRDQPQHF. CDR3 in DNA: TGTGCCAGAAGCCCAGGGGGTCGAGATCAGCCCCAGCATTTT.

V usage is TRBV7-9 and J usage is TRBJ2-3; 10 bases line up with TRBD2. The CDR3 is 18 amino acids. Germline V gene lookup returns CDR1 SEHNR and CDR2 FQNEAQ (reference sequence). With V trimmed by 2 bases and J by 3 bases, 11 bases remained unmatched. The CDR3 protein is CASSLTSGGARSTDTQYF. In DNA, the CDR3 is TGTGCCAGCAGCTTAACCAGCGGGGGGGCTCGTTCGACAGATACGCAGTATTTT.

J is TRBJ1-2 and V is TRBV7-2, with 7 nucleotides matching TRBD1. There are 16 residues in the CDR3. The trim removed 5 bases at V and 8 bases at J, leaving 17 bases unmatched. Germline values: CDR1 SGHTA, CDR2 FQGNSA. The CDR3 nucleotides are TGTGCCAGCAGCGATGCACGAGGACAGGTGGTAGGAGGCTACACCTTC. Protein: CASSDARGQVVGGYTF.

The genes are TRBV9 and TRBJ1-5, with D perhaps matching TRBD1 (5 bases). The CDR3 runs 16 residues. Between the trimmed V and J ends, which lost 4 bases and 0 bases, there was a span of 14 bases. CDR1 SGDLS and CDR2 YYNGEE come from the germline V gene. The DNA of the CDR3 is TGTGCCAGCAGCCCGGGTGGAGGGGTTAGCAATCAGCCCCAGCATTTT. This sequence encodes CASSPGGGVSNQPQHF.

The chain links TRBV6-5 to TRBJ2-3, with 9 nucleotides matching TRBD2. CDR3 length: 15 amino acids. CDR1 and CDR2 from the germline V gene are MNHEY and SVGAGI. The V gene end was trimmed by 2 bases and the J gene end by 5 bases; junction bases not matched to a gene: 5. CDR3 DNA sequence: TGTGCCAGCAGTTACGGGGCGGGGGGGCTAGATACGCAGTATTTT. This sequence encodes CASSYGAGGLDTQYF.

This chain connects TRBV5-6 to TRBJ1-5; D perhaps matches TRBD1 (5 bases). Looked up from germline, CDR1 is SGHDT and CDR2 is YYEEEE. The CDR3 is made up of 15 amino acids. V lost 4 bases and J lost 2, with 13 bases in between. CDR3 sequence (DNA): TGTGCCAGCAGCCACGGGACGGGGGGCAATCAGCCCCAGCATTTT. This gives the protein CASSHGTGGNQPQHF.

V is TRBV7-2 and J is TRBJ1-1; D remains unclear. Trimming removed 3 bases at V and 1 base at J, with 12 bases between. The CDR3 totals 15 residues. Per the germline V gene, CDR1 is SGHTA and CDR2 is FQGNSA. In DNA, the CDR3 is TGTGCCAGCAGCTTTTCCGCACAGACGAACACTGAAGCTTTCTTT. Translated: CASSFSAQTNTEAFF.

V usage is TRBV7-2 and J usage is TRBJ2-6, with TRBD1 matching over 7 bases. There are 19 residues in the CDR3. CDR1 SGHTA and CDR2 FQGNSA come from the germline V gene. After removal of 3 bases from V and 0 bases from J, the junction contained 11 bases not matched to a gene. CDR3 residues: CASSFARQGILSGANVLTF. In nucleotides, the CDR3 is TGTGCCAGCAGCTTCGCTCGACAGGGCATCCTCTCTGGGGCCAACGTCCTGACTTTC. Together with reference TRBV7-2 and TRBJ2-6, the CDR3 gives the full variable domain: GAGVSQSPSNKVTEKGKDVELRCDPISGHTALYWYRQSLGQGLEFLIYFQGNSAPDKSGLPSDRFSAERTGGSVSTLTIQRTQQEDSAVYLCASSFARQGILSGANVLTFGAGSRLTVL.

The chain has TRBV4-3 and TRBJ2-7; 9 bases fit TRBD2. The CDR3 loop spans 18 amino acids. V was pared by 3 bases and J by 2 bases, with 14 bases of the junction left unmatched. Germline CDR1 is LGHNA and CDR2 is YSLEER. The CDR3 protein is CASSHDRDSGGLAYEQYF. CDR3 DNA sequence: TGCGCCAGCAGCCACGATCGAGATAGCGGGGGCCTAGCCTACGAGCAGTACTTC.

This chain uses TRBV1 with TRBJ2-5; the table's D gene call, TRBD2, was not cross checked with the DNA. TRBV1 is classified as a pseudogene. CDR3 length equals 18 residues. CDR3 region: CTSSTGLTGGPFSETQYF. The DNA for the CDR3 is TGCACCAGCAGCACAGGACTAACGGGGGGGCCCTTCTCCGAGACCCAGTACTTC.

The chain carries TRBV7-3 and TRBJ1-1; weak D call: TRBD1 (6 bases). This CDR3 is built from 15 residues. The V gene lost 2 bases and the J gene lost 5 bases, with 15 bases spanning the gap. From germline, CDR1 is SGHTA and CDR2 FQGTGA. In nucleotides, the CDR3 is TGTGCCAGCAGCTTACCGGGAGGGGGTTGGACTGAAGCTTTCTTT. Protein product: CASSLPGGGWTEAFF. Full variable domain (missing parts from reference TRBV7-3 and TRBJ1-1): GAGVSQTPSNKVTEKGKYVELRCDPISGHTALYWYRQSLGQGPEFLIYFQGTGAADDSGLPNDRFFAVRPEGSVSTLKIQRTERGDSAVYLCASSLPGGGWTEAFFGQGTRLTVV.

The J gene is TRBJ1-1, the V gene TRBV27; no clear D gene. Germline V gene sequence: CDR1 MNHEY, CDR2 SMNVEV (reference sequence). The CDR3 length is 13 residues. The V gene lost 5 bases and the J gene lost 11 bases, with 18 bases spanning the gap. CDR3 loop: CASSRKMPKAAFF. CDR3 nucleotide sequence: TGTGCCAGCAGTAGGAAAATGCCCAAAGCGGCTTTCTTT.

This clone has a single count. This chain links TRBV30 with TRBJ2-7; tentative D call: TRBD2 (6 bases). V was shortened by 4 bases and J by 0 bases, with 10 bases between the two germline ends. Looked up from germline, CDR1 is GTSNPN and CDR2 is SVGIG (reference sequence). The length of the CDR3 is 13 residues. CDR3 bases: TGTGCCTGGATTACCGGGGGCTCCTACGAGCAGTACTTC. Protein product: CAWITGGSYEQYF.

The CDR3 DNA reads TGTGCCAGTAACGGACAGGCGCTGTACAATCAGCCCCAGCATTTT. Encoded protein: CASNGQALYNQPQHF. The V call is TRBV19, the J call TRBJ1-5, with 7 bases fitting TRBD1. Losses at the gene ends were 7 bases for V and 3 bases for J; bases not matched to a gene: 9. Germline CDR1 reads LNHDA; CDR2 reads SQIVND (reference sequence). This CDR3 is 15 amino acids long.

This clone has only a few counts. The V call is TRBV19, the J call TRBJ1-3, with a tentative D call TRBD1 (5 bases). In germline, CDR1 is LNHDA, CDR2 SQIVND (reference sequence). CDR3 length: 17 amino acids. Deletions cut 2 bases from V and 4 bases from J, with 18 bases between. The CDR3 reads CASSIMGTSSGGNTIYF. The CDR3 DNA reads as TGTGCCAGTAGTATAATGGGGACTTCCTCAGGGGGAAACACCATATATTTT.

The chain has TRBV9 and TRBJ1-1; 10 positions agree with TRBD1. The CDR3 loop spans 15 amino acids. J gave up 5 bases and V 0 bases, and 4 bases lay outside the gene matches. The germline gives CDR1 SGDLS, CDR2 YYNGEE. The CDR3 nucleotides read TGTGCCAGCAGCGTAGGGACAGGGGGAGAGACTGAAGCTTTCTTT. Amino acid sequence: CASSVGTGGETEAFF. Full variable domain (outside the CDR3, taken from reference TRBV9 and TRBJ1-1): DSGVTQTPKHLITATGQRVTLRCSPRSGDLSVYWYQQSLDQGLQFLIQYYNGEERAKGNILERFSAQQFPDLHSELNLSSLELGDSALYFCASSVGTGGETEAFFGQGTRLTVV.

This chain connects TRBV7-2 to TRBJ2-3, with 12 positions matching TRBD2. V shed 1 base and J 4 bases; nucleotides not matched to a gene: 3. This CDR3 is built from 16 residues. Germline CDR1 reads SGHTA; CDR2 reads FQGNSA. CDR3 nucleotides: TGTGCCAGCAGCTTAGGGGCTAGCGGGGGGGCAGATACGCAGTATTTT. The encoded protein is CASSLGASGGADTQYF.